A single sample is the source of the 16 T cell receptor beta chains below, sequenced in a study of blood T cell repertoires in COVID-19. Method: immunoSEQ multiplex PCR; TCRdb's copy keeps in-frame clones and lacks some. This table holds about 95,000 clones, approximately 91% found once. Sequenced: peripheral blood. These receptors were obtained from a woman in her seventies with acute or convalescent COVID-19.

The V and J genes are TRBV6-2 or TRBV6-3 and TRBJ1-5, with 9 bases aligning to TRBD1. There are 15 residues in the CDR3. Germline loops: CDR1 MNHEY, CDR2 SVGEGT. J gave up 6 bases and V 6 bases, and 9 bases lay outside the gene matches. CDR3 region: CASSSDRGVGQPQHF. DNA of the CDR3: TGTGCCAGCAGCTCTGACAGGGGGGTCGGTCAGCCCCAGCATTTT.

The CDR3 loop is CASSIAGVGEQFF. Here the CDR3 DNA reads TGTGCCAGTAGTATAGCGGGGGTTGGTGAGCAGTTCTTC. This rearrangement joins TRBV19 to TRBJ2-1; weak D call: TRBD2 (6 bases). The V gene's germline CDR1 is LNHDA and CDR2 SQIVND (reference sequence). CDR3 length: 13 amino acids. V was pared by 1 base and J by 9 bases, with 10 bases between.

The V call is TRBV18, the J call TRBJ1-5; D gene unclear. Germline CDR1 reads KGHSH; CDR2 reads LQKENI. Trimming cost V 2 bases and J 2 bases, with 7 bases left between them. CDR3 length: 14 amino acids. The CDR3 region has the DNA TGTGCCAGCTCACCATCGGGTGGCAATCAGCCCCAGCATTTT. Protein product: CASSPSGGNQPQHF.

The gene calls are TRBV5-5 and TRBJ2-1; perhaps TRBD2 as D (6 bases). CDR3 size: 17 residues. Germline CDR1 reads SGHKS; CDR2 reads YYEKEE (reference sequence). The germline V and J ends were trimmed by 1 base and 6 bases, with 20 bases remaining between them. CDR3 bases: TGTGCCAGCAGCTTGAGTCTAGCGATGGGGCATCGCAATGAGCAGTTCTTC. It is translated as CASSLSLAMGHRNEQFF.

Of note for this clone: Other DNA sequences in this sample translate to the same CDR3. J is TRBJ2-3 and V is TRBV11-2; 7 bases line up with TRBD2. Germline CDR1 reads SGHAT; CDR2 reads FQNNGV. Trimming cost V 1 base and J 6 bases; bases outside gene matches: 7. The CDR3 is 15 residues long. The CDR3 sequence is CASSLAGGLTDTQYF. For the CDR3, the DNA is TGTGCCAGCAGCTTAGCGGGGGGATTAACCGATACGCAGTATTTT.

For the CDR3, the DNA is TGTGCCAGCAGCCAAGAAAGGCAGTCAGCAGGCAATGAGCAGTTCTTC. This codes for CASSQERQSAGNEQFF. The gene calls are TRBV4-2 and TRBJ2-1; D gene unclear. The CDR3 is 16 residues long. Germline CDR1 reads LGHNA; CDR2 reads YNFKEQ. V was trimmed by 0 bases and J by 6 bases, leaving 15 bases between them.

J is TRBJ2-1 and V is TRBV5-4; 8 nucleotides line up with TRBD2. The germline CDR1 and CDR2 sequences are SGHNT and YYREEE (reference sequence). The CDR3 covers 15 residues. J lost 9 bases, V lost 3 bases, and 11 bases had no gene match. This CDR3 reads CASSYTGGLGGEQFF. The CDR3 nucleotides are TGTGCCAGCAGCTACACGGGGGGACTAGGCGGTGAGCAGTTCTTC.

J is TRBJ2-1 and V is TRBV19; D perhaps matches TRBD1 (6 bases). CDR1 LNHDA and CDR2 SQIVND come from the germline V gene (reference sequence). The CDR3 runs 12 residues. Trimming stripped 7 bases from V and 10 bases from J, with 14 bases between. DNA of the CDR3: TGTGCCAGTAACCCCCTTCAGGGGGAGCAGTTCTTC. Residues: CASNPLQGEQFF.

The chain carries TRBV6-5 and TRBJ2-5, with D perhaps TRBD2 (6 bases). V gave up 5 bases and J gave up 5 bases, with 12 bases separating them. This CDR3 is built from 13 residues. CDR1 MNHEY and CDR2 SVGAGI come from the germline V gene. CDR3 sequence reads: CASSHSRGETQYF. The CDR3 DNA sequence: TGTGCCAGCAGTCACAGTCGGGGGGAGACCCAGTACTTC.

Note on this clone: At one end, the junction sequence differs from germline, possibly due to a read error. The chain is built from TRBV5-1 and TRBJ2-5, with TRBD1 identical over 10 bases. Germline loops: CDR1 SGHRS, CDR2 YFSETQ. This CDR3 region has 13 residues. The CDR3 DNA follows: TGCGCCAGCAGTTTGGACAGGGGGGAGACCCAGTACTTC. Translation: CASSLDRGETQYF.

This clone was found once. V gene TRBV5-1 combines with J gene TRBJ1-4; D is possibly TRBD1 (5 bases). The germline gives CDR1 SGHRS, CDR2 YFSETQ. The CDR3 contains 16 residues. V lost 4 bases, J lost 0 bases, and 13 bases lay in between. For the CDR3, the DNA is TGCGCCAGCAGCCAAGGACATCTAACAACTAATGAAAAACTGTTTTTT. Residues: CASSQGHLTTNEKLFF.

This chain joins TRBV7-9 and TRBJ2-1; tentative D call: TRBD2 (6 bases). In germline, CDR1 is SEHNR, CDR2 FQNEAQ (reference sequence). V was clipped by 5 bases and J by 6 bases, with 14 bases between them. The CDR3 is 14 amino acids. CDR3 DNA sequence: TGTGCCAGCAGCGCCGGGGGAGTGGCCAATGAGCAGTTCTTC. Protein sequence: CASSAGGVANEQFF.

The chain has TRBV19 and TRBJ1-2; D is perhaps TRBD1 (5 bases). This CDR3 is built from 11 residues. V was pared by 6 bases and J by 8 bases, with 10 bases between. Germline CDR1 reads LNHDA; CDR2 reads SQIVND (reference sequence). CDR3 amino acids: CASSPRGGYTF. The CDR3 coding sequence is TGTGCCAGTAGCCCAAGGGGAGGCTACACCTTC.

The rearrangement uses TRBV5-4 and TRBJ2-1; 9 nucleotides line up with TRBD2. Germline-derived CDR1 and CDR2 are SGHNT and YYREEE (reference sequence). CDR3 length: 16 amino acids. J gave up 2 bases and V 10 bases, and 13 bases lay outside the gene matches. The CDR3 DNA reads TGTGCCGTCGATATTAGCGGGGGACTTCCCTACAATGAGCAGTTCTTC. It translates to CAVDISGGLPYNEQFF. Based on the CDR3 plus reference TRBV5-4 and TRBJ2-1, the full variable domain is ETGVTQSPTHLIKTRGQQVTLRCSSQSGHNTVSWYQQALGQGPQFIFQYYREEENGRGNFPPRFSGLQFPNYSSELNVNALELDDSALYLCAVDISGGLPYNEQFFGPGTRLTVL.

The chain links TRBV6-1 to TRBJ1-5; 10 bases match TRBD1. Germline assignment: CDR1 MNHNS and CDR2 SASEGT. With 3 bases clipped from V and 2 bases from J, the junction kept 7 bases outside the gene matches. CDR3 length: 17 amino acids. The CDR3 loop is CASSDFSGTGGNQPQHF. The CDR3 coding sequence is TGTGCCAGCAGTGATTTCTCCGGGACAGGGGGCAATCAGCCCCAGCATTTT.

CDR3 sequence reads: CASRGGYEQYV. The CDR3, as DNA: TGCGCCAGTAGGGGGGGGTACGAGCAGTACGTC. This chain uses TRBV10-2 with TRBJ2-7; D possibly corresponds to TRBD2 (7 bases). The CDR3 loop spans 11 amino acids. The germline V gene has CDR1 WSHSY and CDR2 SAAADI. Trimming took off 9 bases at V and 4 bases at J, with 10 bases between the two ends.